This T cell receptor (beta chain) emerged from a study of response to subunit inactivated influenza vaccine. MiXCR, run by TCRdb on the RT-PCR reads, gives a single entry per CDR3 protein. Of 500,000 or so distinct CDR3 sequences in the sample, about 15% were seen once. Broader study findings: The study's authors posited that every seasonal influenza vaccination enlists few new T cells.

A word on this clonotype: Its target is not known.

The germline CDR1 and CDR2 sequences are SQVTM and ANQGSEA. This CDR3 is 13 amino acids long. Between the trimmed V and J ends, which lost 4 bases and 3 bases, there was a span of 12 bases. The origin of this receptor is a man aged 45 to 75 who received an inactivated influenza vaccine. This sample comprised CD4+ T cells sorted from PBMCs, obtained about 23 months after vaccination. This chain links TRBV29-1 with TRBJ1-2; D is uncertain. CDR3 sequence: CSVGAGVDYGYTF. For the CDR3, the DNA is TGCAGCGTTGGGGCTGGGGTCGACTATGGCTACACCTTC. Based on the CDR3 plus reference TRBV29-1 and TRBJ1-2, the full variable domain is SAVISQKPSRDICQRGTSLTIQCQVDSQVTMMFWYRQQPGQSLTLIATANQGSEATYESGFVIDKFPISRPNLTFSTLTVSNMSPEDSSIYLCSVGAGVDYGYTFGSGTRLTVV.